The 13 T cell receptor beta chains below were found in one sample sequenced in a study of CD8+CD57+ T cells in acquired aplastic anemia (dated by TCRdb to the late 2010s). This sample was sequenced with an Illumina HiSeq 2000. Genomic DNA served as template for TCR beta VDJ combination and CDR3 sequence profiling. TCRdb took the public reads, trimmed them with fastp at Q25, ran MiXCR for clone calling and kept in-frame beta chains. Each entry merges the rows of one CDR3 protein and shows their most common DNA and genes. The sample includes around 150,000 distinct CDR3 sequences, with around 48% observed a single time. The ten largest account for approximately 3% of the sample. Flow cytometry had shown CD8+CD57+ cell expansion in the patients selected for sequencing. The material sequenced was sorted CD4+, CD8+, or CD8+CD57+ T cells (not recorded which) from PBMCs. These receptors came from a human donor with aplastic anemia.

The chain carries TRBV11-2 and TRBJ2-2; TRBD2 agrees at 8 bases. Trimming removed 5 bases from V and 5 bases from J; junction bases left unmatched: 16. This CDR3 has 18 amino acids. Per germline, CDR1 SGHAT and CDR2 FQNNGV. CDR3 nucleotide sequence: TGTGCCAGCAGCACCCGCGCGGGAGGCAGGAGCGATACCGGGGAGCTGTTTTTT. Residues: CASSTRAGGRSDTGELFF.

This chain joins TRBV6-1 and TRBJ1-5; TRBD1 aligns across 7 bases. Germline-derived CDR1 and CDR2 are MNHNS and SASEGT. The CDR3 runs to 16 residues. V dropped 2 bases and J dropped 7; count of bases not matched to a gene: 11. CDR3 protein: CASSEQDRTIFQPQHF. CDR3 sequence (DNA): TGTGCCAGCAGTGAACAGGACAGGACGATCTTCCAGCCCCAGCATTTT.

Note on this clonotype: It may be a read error: a sequence one base away is much more abundant. V gene TRBV6-8 combines with J gene TRBJ2-3; D not certain. The CDR3 is made up of 16 amino acids. CDR1 and CDR2 from the germline V gene are MNHGY and SAAAGT. CDR3 nucleotides: TGTGCCAGCAGTTACGTGTCCAGGCCCCTCACAGATACGCGGTATTTT. It translates to CASSYVSRPLTDTRYF.

The chain uses TRBV5-1 and TRBJ1-6, with TRBD1 matching 7 bases. Per the germline V gene, CDR1 is SGHRS and CDR2 is YFSETQ. The J segment lost 9 bases and the V segment lost 3 bases, leaving 3 bases of the junction unmatched. This CDR3 region has 13 residues. This CDR3 reads CASSSGQSSPLHF. CDR3 bases: TGCGCCAGCAGCTCGGGACAGAGTTCACCCCTCCACTTT.

The V gene is TRBV20-1, the J gene TRBJ2-7, with TRBD2 matching 7 bases. This CDR3 has 14 amino acids. CDR1 is DFQATT, CDR2 SNEGSKA, per germline (reference sequence). V dropped 2 bases and J dropped 2; count of bases not matched to a gene: 6. The CDR3 nucleotides read TGCAGTGCTAGATCGCGGGAGAAGGCCTACGAGCAGTACTTC. This gives the protein CSARSREKAYEQYF.

The chain couples TRBV15 to TRBJ2-1; possibly TRBD1 for D (6 bases). This CDR3 has 14 amino acids. Trimming took 3 bases from V and 11 from J, leaving 17 bases between them. Germline loops: CDR1 LNHNV, CDR2 YYDKDF (reference sequence). The CDR3 sequence: CATSSLAQDSQQFF. CDR3 sequence (DNA): TGTGCCACCAGCAGCTTGGCCCAGGACAGCCAGCAGTTCTTC.

V gene TRBV19 combines with J gene TRBJ2-5; possible D gene TRBD1, 5 bases. Trimming took 5 bases from V and 5 from J, leaving 9 bases between them. This CDR3 has 12 amino acids. The germline gives CDR1 LNHDA, CDR2 SQIVND (reference sequence). The CDR3 reads CASSSGWETQYF. The DNA for the CDR3 is TGTGCCAGTAGTTCAGGGTGGGAGACCCAGTACTTC.

The chain recombines TRBV25-1 with TRBJ1-1; TRBD1 is a possible D gene (6 bases). The CDR3 consists of 15 residues. Germline CDR1 and CDR2: MGHDK and SYGVNS. Trimming removed 6 bases at V and 4 bases at J, with 18 bases between. Here the CDR3 reads CASRGRGWGITEAFF. The DNA for the CDR3 is TGTGCCAGCAGGGGCAGGGGTTGGGGGATCACTGAAGCTTTCTTT.

The chain employs TRBV24-1 and TRBJ2-5; 10 bases agree with TRBD2. Germline V lookup: CDR1 KGHDR, CDR2 SFDVKD. Losses at the gene ends were 5 bases for V and 2 bases for J; bases not matched to a gene: 4. The CDR3 runs to 15 residues. CDR3 loop: CATSVAGGPQETQYF. The CDR3 DNA reads TGTGCCACCAGTGTAGCGGGGGGACCTCAAGAGACCCAGTACTTC.

The CDR3 reads CASSHKAPGAGETQYF. CDR3 sequence (DNA): TGTGCCAGCAGCCACAAGGCCCCAGGTGCAGGAGAGACCCAGTACTTC. The chain carries TRBV5-6 and TRBJ2-5; D gene unclear. This CDR3 region has 16 residues. The germline V and J ends were trimmed by 4 bases and 4 bases, with 20 bases remaining between them. CDR1 is SGHDT and CDR2 is YYEEEE in the germline V gene.

The chain has TRBV15 and TRBJ2-3; D may be TRBD1 (5 bases). V lost 3 bases and J lost 2, with 9 bases in between. The germline CDR1 and CDR2 sequences are LNHNV and YYDKDF (reference sequence). The CDR3 has 14 residues. This CDR3 reads CATSSHGATDTQYF. The CDR3 bases are TGTGCCACCAGCAGCCATGGGGCCACAGATACGCAGTATTTT.

There are many counts of this clonotype. This chain connects TRBV20-1 to TRBJ1-5; TRBD1 aligns across 8 bases. Per germline, CDR1 DFQATT and CDR2 SNEGSKA (reference sequence). V was pared by 3 bases and J by 4 bases, with 11 bases of the junction left unmatched. This CDR3 comprises 16 residues. Here the CDR3 reads CSASAGGQGANQPQHF. CDR3 nucleotide sequence: TGCAGTGCTAGTGCCGGTGGACAGGGCGCAAATCAGCCCCAGCATTTT.

This clonotype was recorded only once. V usage is TRBV9 and J usage is TRBJ2-3, with D unresolved. CDR3 length: 10 amino acids. V was clipped by 7 bases and J by 8 bases, with 8 bases between them. Germline CDR1 SGDLS, CDR2 YYNGEE. Written as DNA, the CDR3 is TGTGCCAGCGGACGGACTACGCAGTATTTT. Protein sequence: CASGRTTQYF.